Listed here is a single TCR beta chain. As yet, its antigen is unknown. The data derive from a study of cytomegalovirus exposure and HLA in healthy donors. The PCR contained 60 Vbeta and 13 Jbeta primers. The repertoire was sequenced with immunoSEQ multiplex PCR; TCRdb's copy has only in-frame clones and lacks some. The table has 160,000 or so clones, around 90% seen once. The study's findings and limits: Most TCR beta V segments were productive about 87% or about 30% of the time in an earlier analysis.

CDR1 and CDR2 from the germline V gene are SNHLY and FYNNEI. The CDR3 is made up of 13 amino acids. Trimming cost V 3 bases and J 6 bases, with 10 bases left between them. The sequenced sample consisted of PBMCs. The genes are TRBV2 and TRBJ2-3; D is unclear. The sequence was obtained from a woman younger than 45 in good health and CMV-seronegative. CDR3 sequence: CASSDAFRDTQYF. In DNA, the CDR3 is TGTGCCAGCAGTGATGCCTTCAGGGATACGCAGTATTTT. Combining the CDR3 with reference TRBV2 and TRBJ2-3 gives the whole variable domain EPEVTQTPSHQVTQMGQEVILRCVPISNHLYFYWYRQILGQKVEFLVSFYNNEISEKSEIFDDQFSVERPDGSNFTLKIRSTKLEDSAMYFCASSDAFRDTQYFGPGTRLTVL.